The T cell receptor (beta chain) described here comes from a study of blood T cells in healthy people across ages. About the study: In model experiments, template switching was able to capture about one barcoded beta molecule for every two T cells that were present. Study-wide results and caveats: There was a strong correlation between TCR beta diversity and naive T cell percentage.

Each sample gave at least 6 million isolated PBMCs. CDR3 length: 13 amino acids. Germline V gene lookup returns CDR1 KGHDR and CDR2 SFDVKD. The V end lost 9 bases, the J end lost 1 base, and 9 bases lay between the germline ends. Together with a sample-barcoded 5' primer, a J-beta primer mix was included in a second PCR lasting 7 to 11 cycles. MiXCR, applied by TCRdb to the 5' RACE reads, yields one record per CDR3 protein. The sample lists roughly 730,000 distinct CDR3 sequences; 56% were seen once. In its sample, this clonotype was seen once. Its target is unknown. V and J are TRBV24-1 and TRBJ2-1; D is perhaps TRBD2 (5 bases). The material sequenced was blood. The TCR comes from a man between 35 and 55 years old in good health. This chain's CDR3 is CATARGSYNEQFF. In DNA form, the CDR3 reads TGTGCCACCGCCCGGGGATCCTACAATGAGCAGTTCTTC.